This is a list of T cell receptor beta chains from one sample in a study of identical twins. One entry per CDR3 protein results from TCRdb running MiXCR on the 5' RACE reads. This table has roughly 720,000 distinct CDR3 sequences, around a sixth appearing once. This same sample was also taken into another study, of T cells expressing NK-cell markers.

Specimen: PBMCs. These receptors were collected from a woman younger than 35 in good health. Both conserved end residues are part of each CDR3. The order of the fields is clone size, V gene, J gene, D gene, CDR3 DNA, CDR3 protein. A D gene is named only where the DNA matches it firmly. Size values are once, few and many counts, or a class for expanded clones, and some rows have none.

>.|TRBV5-1|TRBJ2-1|.
TGCGCCAGCAGCTGGACCACGTCCTCCTACAATGAGCAGTTCTTC
CASSWTTSSYNEQFF
>.|TRBV19|TRBJ1-2|.
TGTGCCAATCTGTCTGGTGGCTACACCTTC
CANLSGGYTF
>.|TRBV20-1|TRBJ1-2|.
TGCAGTGCTGGAGACGGCAGGGGCACCAACTATGGCTACACCTTC
CSAGDGRGTNYGYTF
>few|TRBV12-3/TRBV12-4|TRBJ1-1|.
TGTGCCAGCAGTTTGGTGCGTTCTTTGAACACTGAAGCTTTCTTT
CASSLVRSLNTEAFF
>many|TRBV20-1|TRBJ2-7|TRBD2
TGCAGTGCTAAATCGGGACTAGCGGGAGAGTCTTACGAGCAGTACTTC
CSAKSGLAGESYEQYF
>few|TRBV6-2/TRBV6-3|TRBJ2-2|.
TGTGCCAGCAGTTACCCAGGGATCGCAGCGAGGCAAGCCGGGGAGCTGTTTTTT
CASSYPGIAARQAGELFF
>few|TRBV6-1|TRBJ2-1|.
TGTGCCAGCTTTGTGGGAGGAGGGCCCTACAATGAGCAGTTCTTC
CASFVGGGPYNEQFF
>.|TRBV29-1|TRBJ2-5|.
TGCAGCGTCGCCGGGGGGCGCGAGACCCAGTACTTC
CSVAGGRETQYF
>few|TRBV20-1|TRBJ1-1|.
TGCAGTGCTAGGGGGGTTAGGGTGCGGGACACTGAAGCTTTCTTT
CSARGVRVRDTEAFF
>few|TRBV27|TRBJ2-5|.
TGTGCCAGCAGTTTATACCACGCTGCAGAGACCCAGTACTTC
CASSLYHAAETQYF
>.|TRBV5-1|TRBJ2-7|.
TGCGCCAGCAGCGGGGGGACCTACCCAACGTCCTACGAGCAGTACTTC
CASSGGTYPTSYEQYF
>few|TRBV28|TRBJ1-2|.
TGTGCCACCGATCCCCTTGCCTATTATGGCTACACCTTC
CATDPLAYYGYTF
>few|TRBV15|TRBJ2-3|.
TGTGCCACCAGCGAGATCCAACCGGACACAGATACGCAGTATTTT
CATSEIQPDTDTQYF
>few|TRBV6-1|TRBJ1-4|TRBD1
TGTGCCAGCAGGACCAGGGGGAATGAAAAACTGTTTTTT
CASRTRGNEKLFF
>few|TRBV24-1|TRBJ2-3|TRBD1
TGTGCCACCAGTGACCCGGGACAGGGGGAGGATACGCAGTATTTT
CATSDPGQGEDTQYF
>.|TRBV7-9|TRBJ2-1|.
TGTGCCAGCAGCTTAGTGTCGACCAGAACCTACAATGAGCAGTTCTTC
CASSLVSTRTYNEQFF
>few|TRBV12-3/TRBV12-4|TRBJ2-2|.
TGTGCCAGCAGCCTGGGACTTATCACCGGGGAGCTGTTTTTT
CASSLGLITGELFF
>few|TRBV20-1|TRBJ2-1|.
TGCAGTGCTACCGGGGGAGGACCAAGTGAGCAGTTCTTC
CSATGGGPSEQFF
>few|TRBV5-1|TRBJ2-1|TRBD1
TGCGCCAGTAAAGGGACAGGGTACAATGAGCAGTTCTTC
CASKGTGYNEQFF
>.|TRBV29-1|TRBJ2-3|.
TGCAGCGTTGAAGATCCCCATTCAGATACGCAGTATTTT
CSVEDPHSDTQYF
>few|TRBV2|TRBJ1-5|TRBD1
TGTGCCAGCAGTGGTACAGGGGGAGTTGGGCAGCCCCAGCATTTT
CASSGTGGVGQPQHF
>.|TRBV4-2|TRBJ2-7|.
TGTGCCAGTAGCCAAGAGGCCGGGTTTGAGTACCACGAGCAGTACTTC
CASSQEAGFEYHEQYF
>.|TRBV4-1|TRBJ1-1|TRBD1
TGCGCCAGCAGCCAAGAAGACAGGGGGAACACTGAAGCTTTCTTT
CASSQEDRGNTEAFF
>.|TRBV4-1|TRBJ2-3|.
TGCGCCAGCAGCCCCCAAGGGCTGCGCACAGATACGCAGTATTTT
CASSPQGLRTDTQYF
>few|TRBV18|TRBJ2-7|TRBD2
TGTGCCAGCTCAGGAAGGGTGGCAACCGGGACTAGCGGGAGTTACTACGAGCAGTACTTC
CASSGRVATGTSGSYYEQYF
>.|TRBV5-1|TRBJ2-1|TRBD2
TGCGCCAGCAGCTTTACTAGCGGGAGGGTCAATGAGCAGTTCTTC
CASSFTSGRVNEQFF
>few|TRBV10-3|TRBJ1-2|TRBD1
TGTGCCATCAGCATTACAGGGGGCGATCTTGGCTACACCTTC
CAISITGGDLGYTF
>many|TRBV7-3|TRBJ2-6|.
TGTGCCAGCAGTCCGGCTGGGGCCAACGTCCTGACTTTC
CASSPAGANVLTF
>many|TRBV12-3/TRBV12-4|TRBJ1-2|.
TGTGCCAGCTCTTCGGGCTATGGCTACACCTTC
CASSSGYGYTF
>.|TRBV20-1|TRBJ2-7|.
TGCAGTGCTACTGCCGGGACAAGAGAAGGCGGGCAGTACTTC
CSATAGTREGGQYF
>.|TRBV19|TRBJ2-2|.
TGTGCCACCAGGCGGGGGAACACCGGGGAGCTGTTTTTT
CATRRGNTGELFF
>few|TRBV4-2|TRBJ2-3|.
TGTGCCAGCAGCCAAGATCATACGCAGTATTTT
CASSQDHTQYF
>few|TRBV29-1|TRBJ2-1|TRBD1
TGCAGCGTTCCTGGACAGGGCTACTACAATGAGCAGTTCTTC
CSVPGQGYYNEQFF
>few|TRBV12-3/TRBV12-4|TRBJ2-7|.
TGTGCCAGCAGTACAAACAGGGTCTACGAGCAGTACTTC
CASSTNRVYEQYF
>many|TRBV6-2/TRBV6-3|TRBJ2-1|.
TGTGCCAGCCGGCGGGACTCCCCTTACAATGAGCAGTTCTTC
CASRRDSPYNEQFF
>.|TRBV27|TRBJ2-7|.
TGTGCCAGCAGGTGGGACGCTCGGCTTGCCTACGAGCAGTACTTC
CASRWDARLAYEQYF
>.|TRBV20-1|TRBJ2-3|TRBD2
TGCAGTGCTCTCAGTAGCGGGATTTACGCAAATACGCAGTATTTT
CSALSSGIYANTQYF
>.|TRBV12-3/TRBV12-4|TRBJ2-2|.
TGTGCCAGCAGCCTGGGGACAACCGGGACCGGGGAGCTGTTTTTT
CASSLGTTGTGELFF
>.|TRBV5-1|TRBJ2-7|.
TGCGCCAGCAGCTTGGACCGGTTTTCCTACGAGCAGTACTTC
CASSLDRFSYEQYF
>.|TRBV15|TRBJ2-7|.
TGTGCCACCAGCAGAGATCATGCGGGAAAATACGAGCAGTACTTC
CATSRDHAGKYEQYF
>few|TRBV5-1|TRBJ2-3|TRBD2
TGCGCCAGCAGCCTGGGATCTAGCGGGGCTAGCACAGATACGCAGTATTTT
CASSLGSSGASTDTQYF
>.|TRBV11-2|TRBJ2-1|TRBD2
TGTGCCAGCAGCTTAGTGACGGGCGGGAGTCCCTACAATGAGCAGTTCTTC
CASSLVTGGSPYNEQFF